This TCR beta chain was recorded in a study of regulatory T cells in long-lasting Graves disease. Points from the study as a whole: Only peripheral blood was studied, not thyroid tissue. There was favoring of TRBV28, TRBJ1-2 and TRBJ2-5 in persistent disease.

Time point: persistent/refractory GD, antithyroid drugs over 5 years with positive TRAb. From RNA extracted from PBMCs, the TCR library was made. V was cut by 3 bases and J by 1 base, with 10 bases left in between. Germline V CDR1 and CDR2: SEHNR, FQNEAQ (reference sequence). The CDR3 extends over 14 amino acids. Construction of TCR beta libraries relied on iRepertoire HTBI primers and on Arm-PCR targeting CDR3 regions. In the authors' methods: Among the samples, 60 to 75 TRBV and 12 to 15 TRBJ segments were identified. TCRdb re-called the multiplex PCR reads with MiXCR, one entry per CDR3 protein. The V and J calls come from TCRdb's annotation, not from the publication. The table includes almost 350,000 distinct CDR3 sequences, roughly 21% detected once. To note about this clonotype: Antigen: not known.

The sequencing here drew on peripheral blood mononuclear cells (PBMCs), taken when the disease was refractory, from a patient treated with antithyroid drugs. The chain uses TRBV7-9 and TRBJ2-7, with no clear D. This clonotype was obtained from a female donor with Graves disease. CDR3 protein: CASSLISPSYEQYF. The DNA of the CDR3 is TGTGCCAGCAGCTTGATCAGCCCGTCCTACGAGCAGTACTTC.